The 27 T cell receptor beta chains listed next were all sequenced from one sample in a study of technical replicates of blood from several donors. Libraries were prepared by immunoSEQ multiplex PCR; TCRdb keeps only in-frame clonotypes and omits some of them. The table has about 76,000 clones, over 75% seen once. The source material was T cells isolated from PBMCs. Receptors were obtained from a human donor in good health.

V gene TRBV6-1 combines with J gene TRBJ2-1; no clear D gene. The V end was cut by 3 bases, the J end by 2 bases, with 20 bases between. The CDR3 sequence is 18 residues long. Per germline, CDR1 MNHNS and CDR2 SASEGT. The CDR3 nucleotides are TGTGCCAGCAGTGATGGTTACAGAAAAATCGTAACCTACAATGAGCAGTTCTTC. Protein: CASSDGYRKIVTYNEQFF.

This chain connects TRBV15 to TRBJ1-1; D ambiguous. Germline CDR1 LNHNV, CDR2 YYDKDF (reference sequence). This CDR3 comprises 20 residues. V was pared by 5 bases and J by 5 bases, with 33 bases between. This chain's CDR3 is CATSLASSLQEYWLGTEAFF. In nucleotides, the CDR3 is TGTGCCACCAGCCTTGCCTCAAGTCTACAAGAGTATTGGCTCGGGACTGAAGCTTTCTTT.

The chain recombines TRBV7-9 with TRBJ2-4, with D perhaps TRBD2 (6 bases). CDR3 size: 14 residues. V was trimmed by 8 bases and J by 3 bases, leaving 14 bases between them. CDR1 SEHNR and CDR2 FQNEAQ come from the germline V gene (reference sequence). The CDR3 spells CASGSGLSKNIQYF. CDR3 coding DNA: TGTGCCAGCGGGAGCGGGTTGAGCAAAAACATTCAGTACTTC.

The chain employs TRBV10-3 and TRBJ1-4, with D maybe TRBD1 (6 bases). Germline loops: CDR1 ENHRY, CDR2 SYGVKD. The V end was cut by 4 bases, the J end by 4 bases, with 10 bases between. The CDR3 is made up of 14 amino acids. In DNA form, the CDR3 reads TGTGCCATCAGTGCCCAGGGGTTTAATGAAAAACTGTTTTTT. It codes for CAISAQGFNEKLFF.

The rearrangement links TRBV18 to TRBJ2-4; 8 nucleotides agree with TRBD1. The germline gives CDR1 KGHSH, CDR2 LQKENI. With V trimmed by 3 bases and J by 4 bases, 5 bases remained unmatched. This CDR3 has 15 amino acids. CDR3 coding DNA: TGTGCCAGCTCACCGTGGGACAGGCTAAAAAACATTCAGTACTTC. Encoded protein: CASSPWDRLKNIQYF.

The V call is TRBV11-3, the J call TRBJ2-7; a possible D gene is TRBD2 (5 bases). Germline V gives CDR1 SGHNT, CDR2 YENEEA. The CDR3 totals 13 residues. The ends were cut back, 2 bases at V and 6 bases at J, with 11 bases in the middle. CDR3 bases: TGTGCCAGCAGCTTATCTAGTGAGGGCGAGCAGTACTTC. Translation: CASSLSSEGEQYF.

V and J are TRBV11-2 and TRBJ2-2; D might be TRBD2 (6 bases). The CDR3 is 15 amino acids. Germline assignment: CDR1 SGHAT and CDR2 FQNNGV. Trimming removed 1 base at V and 7 bases at J, with 13 bases between. CDR3 in DNA: TGTGCCAGCAGCTTAGTGGGGGGAAACCACGGGGAGCTGTTTTTT. It is translated as CASSLVGGNHGELFF.

The gene calls are TRBV27 and TRBJ1-1, with a possible D match to TRBD1 (5 bases). V was pared by 5 bases and J by 1 base, with 8 bases between. Germline CDR1 reads MNHEY; CDR2 reads SMNVEV (reference sequence). The CDR3 has 13 residues. CDR3 protein: CASSDTGNTEAFF. The CDR3, as DNA: TGTGCCAGCAGTGATACAGGGAACACTGAAGCTTTCTTT.

CDR3 in amino acids: CASSGHRDSGNTIYF. In DNA, the CDR3 is TGTGCCAGCAGCGGGCACAGGGATTCTGGAAACACCATATATTTT. V usage is TRBV7-9 and J usage is TRBJ1-3; D perhaps matches TRBD1 (6 bases). The germline V gene encodes CDR1 SEHNR and CDR2 FQNEAQ (reference sequence). The CDR3 has 15 amino acids. Deletions cut 5 bases from V and 1 base from J, with 12 bases between.

The genes are TRBV27 and TRBJ2-7; 13 bases are a match to TRBD2. Looked up from germline, CDR1 is MNHEY and CDR2 is SMNVEV (reference sequence). V trimming: 5 bases; J trimming: 3 bases; junction bases outside the gene matches: 4. The CDR3 is made up of 15 amino acids. The CDR3 sequence: CASSTWTSGSYEQYF. Here the CDR3 DNA reads TGTGCCAGCAGTACCTGGACTAGCGGGAGCTACGAGCAGTACTTC.

The gene calls are TRBV13 and TRBJ2-1; 7 positions match TRBD2. Germline V gives CDR1 PRHDT, CDR2 FYEKMQ (reference sequence). The J segment lost 14 bases and the V segment lost 5 bases, leaving 9 bases of the junction unmatched. This CDR3 comprises 12 residues. This chain's CDR3 is CASSKASGEKFF. The CDR3 DNA follows: TGTGCCAGCAGCAAAGCGAGCGGGGAGAAGTTCTTC.

The gene calls are TRBV2 and TRBJ2-7, with 8 bases matching TRBD2. This CDR3 has 15 residues. Trimming took 6 bases from V and 0 from J; bases not matched to a gene: 7. Germline CDR1 and CDR2: SNHLY and FYNNEI. Here the CDR3 DNA reads TGTGCCAGCAGAGTAAGCGGGGGAAACTCCTACGAGCAGTACTTC. Its translation is CASRVSGGNSYEQYF. Using reference TRBV2 and TRBJ2-7 for the parts outside the CDR3, the full variable domain is EPEVTQTPSHQVTQMGQEVILRCVPISNHLYFYWYRQILGQKVEFLVSFYNNEISEKSEIFDDQFSVERPDGSNFTLKIRSTKLEDSAMYFCASRVSGGNSYEQYFGPGTRLTVT.

The chain carries TRBV28 and TRBJ2-7, with 10 bases lining up with TRBD1. The CDR3 has 17 residues. With V trimmed by 4 bases and J by 3 bases, 12 bases remained unmatched. The V gene's germline CDR1 is MDHEN and CDR2 SYDVKM. CDR3: CASSSPLTGGEDYEQYF. The CDR3 DNA is TGTGCCAGCAGTTCACCCTTGACAGGGGGCGAAGACTACGAGCAGTACTTC.

Here the CDR3 reads CASSANPRVRQETQYF. The CDR3 nucleotides are TGTGCCAGCAGCGCCAACCCCAGGGTGCGCCAAGAGACCCAGTACTTC. The rearrangement links TRBV7-9 to TRBJ2-5; possibly TRBD1 for D (5 bases). Trimming shortened V by 5 bases and J by 1 base, and 17 bases separated the two germline ends. The CDR3 contains 16 residues. Germline CDR1 is SEHNR and CDR2 is FQNEAQ (reference sequence).

The rearrangement joins TRBV10-1 to TRBJ2-1; 10 bases are shared with TRBD1. The CDR3 contains 14 residues. V lost 8 bases to trimming and J lost 5 bases; unmatched junction nucleotides: 6. Per germline, CDR1 WNHNN and CDR2 SYGVQD (reference sequence). The CDR3 nucleotides read TGCGCCAGCGTACCGGGACAGGGGAACAATGAGCAGTTCTTC. This sequence encodes CASVPGQGNNEQFF.

V and J are TRBV13 and TRBJ2-5, with D perhaps matching TRBD1 (6 bases). The germline gives CDR1 PRHDT, CDR2 FYEKMQ (reference sequence). Trimming took 2 bases from V and 2 from J, leaving 15 bases between them. The CDR3 consists of 16 residues. The CDR3 DNA reads TGTGCCAGCAGCTTAAGAGCGGTGACAGGTCAAGAGACCCAGTACTTC. Its translation is CASSLRAVTGQETQYF. The whole variable domain, remainder taken from reference TRBV13 and TRBJ2-5, is AAGVIQSPRHLIKEKRETATLKCYPIPRHDTVYWYQQGPGQDPQFLISFYEKMQSDKGSIPDRFSAQQFSDYHSELNMSSLELGDSALYFCASSLRAVTGQETQYFGPGTRLLVL.

This clone was seen only once. This chain's CDR3 is CSARTGYNSPLHF. In DNA, the CDR3 is TGCAGCGCCCGGACAGGGTATAATTCACCCCTCCACTTT. The V and J genes are TRBV29-1 and TRBJ1-6; TRBD1 matches at 8 bases. Germline trimming cut 7 bases from V and 4 bases from J; bases unmatched to any gene: 3. The CDR3 spans 13 residues. Germline CDR1 SQVTM, CDR2 ANQGSEA.

The J gene is TRBJ2-7, the V gene TRBV7-2, with D maybe TRBD1 (6 bases). The CDR3 extends over 17 amino acids. The V end was cut by 4 bases, the J end by 0 bases, with 19 bases between. The V gene's germline CDR1 is SGHTA and CDR2 FQGNSA. DNA for the CDR3: TGTGCCAGCAGCTCCCGGGGACAAGGCGTTTACTCCTACGAGCAGTACTTC. Protein sequence: CASSSRGQGVYSYEQYF.

The rearrangement joins TRBV6-1 to TRBJ1-2; 8 bases agree with TRBD1. V shed 7 bases, J shed 8 bases, and the junction held 9 bases outside the gene matches. The CDR3 is 13 residues long. In germline, CDR1 is MNHNS, CDR2 SASEGT. This chain's CDR3 is CASKDREYRGYTF. DNA of the CDR3: TGTGCCAGCAAGGACAGGGAATATCGAGGCTACACCTTC.

This clone has a single count. The V gene is TRBV4-1, the J gene TRBJ2-1; 12 bases map to TRBD2. Germline CDR1 is MGHRA and CDR2 is YSYEKL. The V gene end was trimmed by 1 base and the J gene end by 9 bases; junction bases not matched to a gene: 10. The CDR3 spans 17 residues. CDR3 DNA: TGCGCCAGCAGCCAAGCAGCGTCTAGCGGGGGGGCGGGTGAGCAGTTCTTC. Protein sequence: CASSQAASSGGAGEQFF.

This clone was seen more than once but under ten times. This chain joins TRBV4-2 and TRBJ1-1; no reliable D call. Trimming stripped 4 bases from V and 2 bases from J, with 11 bases between. Per the germline V gene, CDR1 is LGHNA and CDR2 is YNFKEQ. This CDR3 has 14 amino acids. CDR3 in amino acids: CASSPRVTNTEAFF. CDR3 DNA sequence: TGTGCCAGCAGCCCCCGGGTCACCAACACTGAAGCTTTCTTT.

This sequence joins TRBV9 and TRBJ2-7; 7 bases align to TRBD2. Germline V gives CDR1 SGDLS, CDR2 YYNGEE. The CDR3 contains 16 residues. J gave up 2 bases and V 0 bases, and 8 bases lay outside the gene matches. CDR3: CASSVVSTSVAYEQYF. The CDR3 DNA is TGTGCCAGCAGCGTAGTAAGTACTAGCGTGGCCTACGAGCAGTACTTC.

The chain has TRBV9 and TRBJ1-2; tentative D call: TRBD1 (5 bases). With 4 bases removed from V and 7 bases from J, the gap between germline ends came to 17 bases. Per the germline V gene, CDR1 is SGDLS and CDR2 is YYNGEE. This CDR3 contains 14 residues. In nucleotides, the CDR3 is TGTGCCAGCAGCAATTCACCCAGGGTGGGTGGCTACACCTTC. As protein: CASSNSPRVGGYTF.

This chain connects TRBV6-6 to TRBJ1-4; no definite D call. Germline assignment: CDR1 MNHNY and CDR2 SVGAGI (reference sequence). The CDR3 sequence is 14 residues long. V shed 6 bases and J shed 8 bases, with 16 bases lying between them. This CDR3 reads CASSPVMAGEKLFF. The CDR3 coding sequence is TGTGCCAGCAGCCCGGTAATGGCGGGGGAAAAACTGTTTTTT.

This clone was counted a single time. The chain links TRBV11-2 to TRBJ2-3; a weak D match, TRBD1 (6 bases). The V and J ends lost 2 bases and 4 bases respectively, with 7 bases between them. Germline V gene data show CDR1 as SGHAT and CDR2 as FQNNGV. The CDR3 covers 13 residues. This CDR3 reads CASSLTGPDTQYF. DNA of the CDR3: TGTGCCAGCAGCTTAACAGGGCCAGATACGCAGTATTTT.

This clone was picked up one time. The chain is built from TRBV6-1 and TRBJ2-2, with D possibly matching TRBD1 (5 bases). Germline CDR1 MNHNS, CDR2 SASEGT. Trimming cost V 8 bases and J 4 bases, with 14 bases left between them. The CDR3 has 14 amino acids. CDR3 in DNA: TGTGCCAGCCGACAGAGACAAATCACCGGGGAGCTGTTTTTT. Translating it yields CASRQRQITGELFF.

The chain joins TRBV19 to TRBJ1-1; D unresolved. Trimming took off 2 bases at V and 7 bases at J, with 5 bases between the two ends. The CDR3 is 11 residues long. CDR1 LNHDA and CDR2 SQIVND come from the germline V gene (reference sequence). The CDR3 DNA reads as TGTGCCAGTAGTATATTCCTTGAAGCTTTCTTT. It codes for CASSIFLEAFF.